These 21 T cell receptor beta chains share one sample of origin, sequenced in a study of blood T cell repertoires in COVID-19. Produced via immunoSEQ multiplex PCR; TCRdb's table is partial and in-frame only. The repertoire holds 100,000 to 110,000 clones, approximately 86% seen once, with under 5.5% in the top ten. Material for sequencing was peripheral blood. The source of these receptors is a human donor in a cohort sampled during active COVID-19.

This rearrangement joins TRBV6-5 to TRBJ2-7; D gene ambiguous. V lost 5 bases to trimming and J lost 0 bases, with 5 bases between them. The CDR3 has 12 residues. Per the germline V gene, CDR1 is MNHEY and CDR2 is SVGAGI. The CDR3 coding sequence is TGTGCCAGCAGTCACAGCTCCTACGAGCAGTACTTC. It codes for CASSHSSYEQYF.

The chain employs TRBV28 and TRBJ1-5; unclear D gene. The CDR3 totals 15 residues. Germline V gene lookup returns CDR1 MDHEN and CDR2 SYDVKM. V was cut by 3 bases and J by 0 bases, with 9 bases left in between. CDR3 sequence: CASSFSDYSNQPQHF. DNA of the CDR3: TGTGCCAGCAGTTTCAGCGATTATAGCAATCAGCCCCAGCATTTT.

The J gene is TRBJ2-2, the V gene TRBV19; 11 bases fit TRBD2. Losses at the gene ends were 6 bases for V and 0 bases for J; bases not matched to a gene: 6. The germline CDR1 and CDR2 sequences are LNHDA and SQIVND (reference sequence). This CDR3 contains 17 residues. Here the CDR3 reads CASSLGTSGSNTGELFF. The DNA of the CDR3 is TGTGCCAGTAGCCTAGGGACTAGCGGATCGAACACCGGGGAGCTGTTTTTT.

The rearrangement joins TRBV29-1 to TRBJ1-1; D uncertain. The V gene's germline CDR1 is SQVTM and CDR2 ANQGSEA. This CDR3 has 13 residues. The V and J ends lost 3 bases and 0 bases respectively, with 8 bases between them. CDR3 in amino acids: CSVDGRMNTEAFF. As DNA, the CDR3 is TGCAGCGTTGATGGCCGCATGAACACTGAAGCTTTCTTT.

This rearrangement joins TRBV18 to TRBJ1-2, with D hard to call. The V end was cut by 3 bases, the J end by 5 bases, with 13 bases between. Germline V lookup: CDR1 KGHSH, CDR2 LQKENI. This CDR3 has 14 amino acids. CDR3 residues: CASSPNQDAYGYTF. DNA of the CDR3: TGTGCCAGCTCACCTAATCAGGATGCTTATGGCTACACCTTC.

The chain employs TRBV5-6 and TRBJ2-6; the D gene is possibly TRBD1 (5 bases). The CDR3 is made up of 16 amino acids. CDR1 and CDR2 (germline): SGHDT, YYEEEE. Trimming pared 5 bases from V and 0 bases from J, leaving 12 bases between. The CDR3: CASSPTASSGANVLTF. Written as DNA, the CDR3 is TGTGCCAGCAGTCCGACAGCTTCCTCTGGGGCCAACGTCCTGACTTTC.

The chain joins TRBV6-2 or TRBV6-3 to TRBJ2-5; a possible D gene is TRBD1 (5 bases). The CDR3 loop spans 17 amino acids. Trimming took off 2 bases at V and 0 bases at J, with 16 bases between the two ends. The germline V gene encodes CDR1 MNHEY and CDR2 SVGEGT. This CDR3 reads CASSYTEGPGNQETQYF. For the CDR3, the DNA is TGTGCCAGCAGTTACACCGAAGGGCCAGGGAACCAAGAGACCCAGTACTTC.

J is TRBJ2-2 and V is TRBV7-9; D gene ambiguous. Per germline, CDR1 SEHNR and CDR2 FQNEAQ (reference sequence). The V end was cut by 6 bases, the J end by 2 bases, with 13 bases between. The CDR3 consists of 15 residues. The CDR3 sequence is CASSPVAANTGELFF. DNA for the CDR3: TGTGCCAGCAGTCCAGTAGCAGCAAACACCGGGGAGCTGTTTTTT.

The gene calls are TRBV5-1 and TRBJ2-1; D may be TRBD2 (5 bases). The CDR3 contains 16 residues. Germline lookup yields CDR1 SGHRS and CDR2 YFSETQ. V was cut by 4 bases and J by 4 bases, with 18 bases left in between. CDR3 sequence: CASSQDLGSVYNEQFF. Here the CDR3 DNA reads TGCGCCAGCAGCCAGGATTTGGGGAGTGTTTACAATGAGCAGTTCTTC.

The chain combines TRBV3-1 (or the pseudogene TRBV3-2) with TRBJ2-5; no clear D. The CDR3 is 14 residues long. V was shortened by 5 bases and J by 5 bases, with 15 bases between the two germline ends. Per the germline V gene, CDR1 is LGHDT and CDR2 is YNNKEL (reference sequence). The CDR3 reads CASSAGTVGETQYF. CDR3 sequence (DNA): TGTGCCAGCAGCGCCGGCACAGTAGGTGAGACCCAGTACTTC.

The V call is TRBV7-2, the J call TRBJ1-5; D possibly corresponds to TRBD1 (6 bases). The germline V gene encodes CDR1 SGHTA and CDR2 FQGNSA. V was trimmed by 5 bases and J by 4 bases, leaving 9 bases between them. This CDR3 has 13 amino acids. In DNA form, the CDR3 reads TGTGCCAGCAGCGCCGGACAGAATCAGCCCCAGCATTTT. It encodes CASSAGQNQPQHF.

This chain joins TRBV5-1 and TRBJ2-3; D gene unclear. Germline V gene data show CDR1 as SGHRS and CDR2 as YFSETQ. Trimming shortened V by 5 bases and J by 3 bases, and 4 bases separated the two germline ends. This CDR3 contains 11 residues. This CDR3 is CASSSTDTQYF. DNA of the CDR3: TGCGCCAGCAGTTCTACAGATACGCAGTATTTT.

J is TRBJ1-5 and V is TRBV6-5, with D tentatively TRBD1 (6 bases). Germline lookup yields CDR1 MNHEY and CDR2 SVGAGI. With 6 bases removed from V and 3 bases from J, the gap between germline ends came to 15 bases. CDR3 length equals 15 residues. The CDR3 DNA sequence: TGTGCCAGCAGGGGGCAACAGGGAAACAATCAGCCCCAGCATTTT. Protein: CASRGQQGNNQPQHF.

This clone is judged medium-sized. The CDR3 nucleotides are TGTGCCAGCAGCCAAGACTTACCCGGGGGTGGAAACACCATATATTTT. Its translation is CASSQDLPGGGNTIYF. The genes are TRBV3-1 (or the pseudogene TRBV3-2) and TRBJ1-3, with a possible D match to TRBD1 (5 bases). The CDR3 sequence is 16 residues long. From germline, CDR1 is LGHDT and CDR2 YNNKEL (reference sequence). Deletions cut 0 bases from V and 3 bases from J, with 12 bases between.

V and J are TRBV30 and TRBJ2-2; tentatively, D is TRBD1 (5 bases). Germline V gene data show CDR1 as GTSNPN and CDR2 as SVGIG (reference sequence). V gave up 1 base and J gave up 3 bases, with 12 bases separating them. This CDR3 has 15 amino acids. CDR3 nucleotide sequence: TGTGCCTGGAGTGGCGACAGAATCCACACCGGGGAGCTGTTTTTT. Protein sequence: CAWSGDRIHTGELFF.

This chain joins TRBV5-4 and TRBJ1-2; D is possibly TRBD1 (6 bases). Germline CDR1 SGHNT, CDR2 YYREEE (reference sequence). V lost 4 bases and J 4 bases, leaving 14 bases between the germline ends. This CDR3 has 14 amino acids. CDR3 bases: TGTGCCAGCAGCGCCGCGACAGGAATCTATGGCTACACCTTC. Translated: CASSAATGIYGYTF.

The rearrangement links TRBV5-1 to TRBJ1-1, with 7 positions matching TRBD1. Germline assignment: CDR1 SGHRS and CDR2 YFSETQ. V gave up 4 bases and J gave up 2 bases; unmatched junction bases: 8. There are 15 residues in the CDR3. This CDR3 is CASSGRDRGNTEAFF. CDR3 nucleotides: TGCGCCAGCAGCGGTAGGGACAGAGGAAACACTGAAGCTTTCTTT. Combining the CDR3 with reference TRBV5-1 and TRBJ1-1 gives the whole variable domain KAGVTQTPRYLIKTRGQQVTLSCSPISGHRSVSWYQQTPGQGLQFLFEYFSETQRNKGNFPGRFSGRQFSNSRSEMNVSTLELGDSALYLCASSGRDRGNTEAFFGQGTRLTVV.

This chain links TRBV28 with TRBJ2-7; D remains ambiguous. V was trimmed by 5 bases and J by 7 bases, leaving 9 bases between them. The CDR3 consists of 11 residues. Germline CDR1 MDHEN, CDR2 SYDVKM. The CDR3 DNA reads TGTGCCAGCAGTCGAGCTTGGGAGCAGTACTTC. Translating gives CASSRAWEQYF.

This clone was detected once. J is TRBJ2-1 and V is TRBV25-1, with 10 nucleotides matching TRBD2. The length of the CDR3 is 14 residues. Trimming took 10 bases from V and 5 from J; bases not matched to a gene: 8. The germline gives CDR1 MGHDK, CDR2 SYGVNS. The CDR3 bases are TGTGCCACTCGCGGGACTAGCGAGAACAATGAGCAGTTCTTC. Protein: CATRGTSENNEQFF.

The J gene is TRBJ2-1, the V gene TRBV10-3; 8 nucleotides line up with TRBD2. CDR3 length: 15 residues. Germline loops: CDR1 ENHRY, CDR2 SYGVKD. Trimming took 2 bases from V and 9 from J; bases not matched to a gene: 9. CDR3 residues: CAISESGSLAGEQFF. The DNA for the CDR3 is TGTGCCATCAGTGAGAGCGGGAGCCTCGCCGGTGAGCAGTTCTTC.

DNA of the CDR3: TGTGCCAGCAGACCCCCCGGGGGCAATGAGCAGTTCTTC. This gives the protein CASRPPGGNEQFF. The V call is TRBV6-5, the J call TRBJ2-1, with D tentatively TRBD2 (6 bases). This CDR3 contains 13 residues. Germline-derived CDR1 and CDR2 are MNHEY and SVGAGI. V shed 6 bases and J shed 6 bases, with 12 bases lying between them.